These 19 T cell receptor beta chains were sequenced from one sample in a study of metastatic and nonmetastatic thyroid tumors. All patients were untreated before thyroid surgery. TCRdb re-analyzed the PCR reads using MiXCR. This sample carries 60,000 or so clones, 25% to 35% of them seen once, and the ten largest clones take 15%. The sequenced sample was blood. The receptors originated from a female donor with papillary thyroid cancer or a benign thyroid nodule (not recorded which). Some clones in this sample may be carry-over from other donors' samples.

V usage is TRBV12-3 or TRBV12-4 and J usage is TRBJ2-1, with 12 nucleotides matching TRBD2. Trimming removed 6 bases from V and 9 bases from J; junction bases left unmatched: 6. The CDR3 totals 14 residues. This CDR3 is CASRRGTSGPEQFF. The DNA for the CDR3 is TGTGCCAGCAGGCGCGGGACTAGCGGGCCTGAGCAGTTCTTC.

This clone was seen a few times. V gene TRBV6-1 combines with J gene TRBJ2-2, with D perhaps given as TRBD1 or TRBD2 (6 bases each). V lost 0 bases and J lost 6, with 14 bases in between. Germline-derived CDR1 and CDR2 are MNHNS and SASEGT. The CDR3 is made up of 16 amino acids. DNA of the CDR3: TGTGCCAGCAGTGAAGCGGTAGGGGGGCGGGCCGGGGAGCTGTTTTTT. It encodes CASSEAVGGRAGELFF.

The chain employs TRBV6-1 and TRBJ2-1; 9 bases map to TRBD2. CDR1 is MNHNS and CDR2 is SASEGT in the germline V gene. V lost 6 bases, J lost 7 bases, and 10 bases stayed unmatched. The CDR3 length is 15 residues. For the CDR3, the DNA is TGTGCCAGCAGCCGAAGCGGGAGGAACGGGAATGAGCAGTTCTTC. Residues: CASSRSGRNGNEQFF.

This clone was counted at least ten times. The chain joins TRBV4-3 to TRBJ2-1; D not resolved. CDR1 LGHNA and CDR2 YSLEER come from the germline V gene. Trimming cost V 5 bases and J 3 bases, with 5 bases left between them. The CDR3 length is 12 residues. The CDR3 DNA follows: TGCGCCAGCAGCGGGTACTACAATGAGCAGTTCTTC. This translates into CASSGYYNEQFF.

This clone occurred a few times. V gene TRBV27 combines with J gene TRBJ2-5, with D unclear. Between the trimmed V and J ends, which lost 5 bases and 4 bases, there was a span of 11 bases. There are 13 residues in the CDR3. Germline values: CDR1 MNHEY, CDR2 SMNVEV (reference sequence). The CDR3 spells CASSGRWGETQYF. The DNA for the CDR3 is TGTGCCAGCAGTGGCCGGTGGGGAGAGACCCAGTACTTC.

The chain joins TRBV5-1 to TRBJ2-7, with 9 bases that match TRBD2. The germline gives CDR1 SGHRS, CDR2 YFSETQ. There are 15 residues in the CDR3. V lost 4 bases, J lost 8 bases, and 13 bases stayed unmatched. CDR3 region: CASSEGGTSRIQQYF. Written as DNA, the CDR3 is TGCGCCAGCAGCGAGGGCGGGACTAGCCGGATCCAGCAGTACTTC.

The chain couples TRBV11-2 to TRBJ1-1; D gene uncertain. The CDR3 contains 16 residues. The V end lost 0 bases, the J end lost 0 bases, and 11 bases lay between the germline ends. Per germline, CDR1 SGHAT and CDR2 FQNNGV. CDR3 nucleotide sequence: TGTGCCAGCAGCTTAGATATCGGCGGACTGAACACTGAAGCTTTCTTT. This codes for CASSLDIGGLNTEAFF.

In this sample, this clone turned up many times. The rearrangement joins TRBV12-3 or TRBV12-4 to TRBJ1-2; the D is unclear. Trimming cost V 1 base and J 6 bases, with 6 bases left between them. The CDR3 spans 12 residues. The DNA for the CDR3 is TGTGCCAGCAGTTTAGGCCTAGATGGCTACACCTTC. Translated: CASSLGLDGYTF.

The chain carries TRBV7-9 and TRBJ2-2, with 9 bases identical to TRBD2. V dropped 5 bases and J dropped 6; count of bases not matched to a gene: 4. The CDR3 consists of 14 residues. Germline CDR1 and CDR2: SEHNR and FQNEAQ (reference sequence). CDR3 nucleotides: TGTGCCAGCAGCCCCAGCGGGGGGTCCGGGGAGCTGTTTTTT. Translation: CASSPSGGSGELFF.

V gene TRBV27 combines with J gene TRBJ2-7; 8 positions match TRBD1. The trim removed 3 bases at V and 2 bases at J, leaving 3 bases unmatched. Germline values: CDR1 MNHEY, CDR2 SMNVEV (reference sequence). The CDR3 covers 14 residues. The CDR3 sequence: CASSFLDRAYEQYF. Written as DNA, the CDR3 is TGTGCCAGCAGTTTTCTGGACAGGGCCTACGAGCAGTACTTC.

In its sample, this clone was seen many times. Other DNA sequences in this sample translate to the same CDR3. The chain carries TRBV20-1 and TRBJ1-1; weak D call: TRBD1 (5 bases). CDR3 length: 13 amino acids. V lost 2 bases and J 3 bases, leaving 10 bases between the germline ends. Germline V gene lookup returns CDR1 DFQATT and CDR2 SNEGSKA (reference sequence). CDR3: CSARRGFDTEAFF. CDR3 in DNA: TGCAGTGCTAGAAGGGGATTTGACACTGAAGCTTTCTTT.

The chain recombines TRBV11-2 with TRBJ1-3; 8 nucleotides align to TRBD1. V lost 4 bases to trimming and J lost 3 bases; unmatched junction nucleotides: 8. The length of the CDR3 is 16 residues. Germline CDR1 is SGHAT and CDR2 is FQNNGV. The CDR3 coding sequence is TGTGCCAGCAGCTCCCAACAGGGGGTAGGTGGAAACACCATATATTTT. Encoded protein: CASSSQQGVGGNTIYF.

Judged by abundance, this clone is medium-sized. This sequence joins TRBV19 and TRBJ1-5; D call uncertain. Trimming shortened V by 4 bases and J by 3 bases, and 13 bases separated the two germline ends. This CDR3 comprises 15 residues. The V gene's germline CDR1 is LNHDA and CDR2 SQIVND (reference sequence). CDR3 loop: CASSKEGGNNQPQHF. The CDR3 DNA follows: TGTGCCAGTAGTAAGGAGGGTGGCAACAATCAGCCCCAGCATTTT.

The chain carries TRBV5-1 and TRBJ2-7, with 9 bases matching TRBD1. V trimming: 0 bases; J trimming: 4 bases; junction bases outside the gene matches: 5. From germline, CDR1 is SGHRS and CDR2 YFSETQ. The CDR3 extends over 15 amino acids. CDR3 sequence (DNA): TGCGCCAGCAGCTTGGGGGGACAGGGAACTTACGAGCAGTACTTC. Translated, it gives CASSLGGQGTYEQYF.

This sequence joins TRBV19 and TRBJ2-7; tentatively, D is TRBD2 (6 bases). Germline CDR1 LNHDA, CDR2 SQIVND (reference sequence). The CDR3 covers 13 residues. Trimming stripped 9 bases from V and 0 bases from J, with 12 bases between. The CDR3 nucleotides read TGTGCCAGCCGGGACTTAAACTCCTACGAGCAGTACTTC. It codes for CASRDLNSYEQYF.

The J gene is TRBJ2-3, the V gene TRBV27; D perhaps matches TRBD2 (6 bases). This CDR3 is built from 16 residues. Germline CDR1 is MNHEY and CDR2 is SMNVEV (reference sequence). The V and J ends lost 3 bases and 4 bases respectively, with 17 bases between them. CDR3 sequence reads: CASSFYIGSPSDTQYF. Here the CDR3 DNA reads TGTGCCAGCAGTTTCTACATCGGGAGTCCCTCAGATACGCAGTATTTT.

V and J are TRBV28 and TRBJ2-1; TRBD2 matches at 8 bases. The germline CDR1 and CDR2 sequences are MDHEN and SYDVKM. Trimming cost V 7 bases and J 5 bases; bases outside gene matches: 7. This CDR3 spans 14 amino acids. CDR3 in amino acids: CASIFAGGDNEQFF. The CDR3 DNA follows: TGTGCCAGCATCTTCGCGGGAGGAGACAATGAGCAGTTCTTC.

This rearrangement joins TRBV3-1 to TRBJ1-4; no reliable D call. Germline lookup yields CDR1 LGHDT and CDR2 YNNKEL (reference sequence). Trimming pared 1 base from V and 3 bases from J, leaving 9 bases between. The CDR3 spans 15 residues. This chain's CDR3 is CASSQVRQANEKLFF. DNA of the CDR3: TGTGCCAGCAGCCAAGTTCGCCAGGCTAATGAAAAACTGTTTTTT.

The gene calls are TRBV12-3 or TRBV12-4 and TRBJ1-2; TRBD1 aligns across 8 bases. This CDR3 has 14 amino acids. Trimming cost V 6 bases and J 0 bases; bases outside gene matches: 3. The CDR3, as DNA: TGTGCCAGCAGACCGGGACAGGCTAACTATGGCTACACCTTC. Its translation: CASRPGQANYGYTF.